Listed below are T cell receptor beta chains from one sample, sequenced in a study of cytomegalovirus exposure and HLA in healthy donors. Data came from immunoSEQ multiplex PCR; TCRdb stores just in-frame clones and leaves some out. The sample comprises tens of thousands of clones, approximately 93% of which are singletons, and approximately 1.1% rests with the top ten. The sequenced material came from PBMCs. Receptor source: a woman in her twenties or thirties in good health and CMV-seropositive. Both conserved end residues are part of each CDR3. The D gene is left open where the match is weak. Only part of the rows carry a size: once, few, many, or a class if the clone is expanded.

>TRBV2|TRBJ1-1|NA|NA
CASSDPGLGTEAFF
TGTGCCAGCAGTGATCCAGGGCTAGGCACTGAAGCTTTCTTT
>TRBV29-1|TRBJ1-2|TRBD1|NA
CSVGDRVFRGYTF
TGCAGCGTGGGGGACAGGGTCTTCCGTGGCTACACCTTC
>TRBV11-1|TRBJ2-1|NA|NA
CASSRNPGESGLAYNEQFF
TGTGCCAGCAGCCGGAACCCGGGGGAGAGTGGACTGGCCTACAATGAGCAGTTCTTC
>TRBV6-6|TRBJ2-6|TRBD1|NA
CASSHRGSGANVLTF
TGTGCCAGCAGCCACAGGGGTTCTGGGGCCAACGTCCTGACTTTC
>TRBV12-2|TRBJ2-5|NA|many
CASRLSYRRRLQETQYF
TGTGCAAGTCGCTTAAGTTATCGGAGACGCCTACAAGAGACCCAGTACTTC
>TRBV2|TRBJ2-5|NA|NA
CASSEGLEKETQYF
TGTGCCAGCAGTGAGGGACTGGAAAAAGAGACCCAGTACTTC
>TRBV2|TRBJ1-1|NA|NA
CASSVDMNTEAFF
TGTGCCAGCAGTGTTGACATGAACACTGAAGCTTTCTTT
>TRBV2|TRBJ2-1|TRBD1|once
CASSGDRELRNEQFF
TGTGCCAGCAGTGGGGACAGGGAACTTCGTAATGAGCAGTTCTTC
>TRBV7-2|TRBJ1-2|TRBD1|NA
CASSPTRDRGDYGYTF
TGTGCCAGCAGCCCTACCCGGGACAGGGGCGACTATGGCTACACCTTC
>TRBV23-1|TRBJ1-3|NA|NA
CASSQDSRSGNTIYF
TGCGCCAGCAGTCAAGACTCACGCTCTGGAAACACCATATATTTT
>TRBV11-3|TRBJ2-7|NA|NA
CASSLVFGGEQYF
TGTGCCAGCAGCTTAGTATTCGGGGGCGAGCAGTACTTC
>TRBV5-1|TRBJ1-2|TRBD1|NA
CASSLAGGTDPYGYTF
TGCGCCAGCAGCTTGGCGGGGGGGACAGACCCTTATGGCTACACCTTC
>TRBV27|TRBJ1-5|TRBD1|NA
CASSPESGTVSNQPQHF
TGTGCCAGCAGTCCCGAGAGTGGGACAGTTAGCAATCAGCCCCAGCATTTT
>TRBV5-4|TRBJ2-3|NA|NA
CASGLATDTQYF
TGTGCCAGCGGGCTAGCCACAGATACGCAGTATTTT
>TRBV4-3|TRBJ2-1|TRBD2|NA
CASSLLLADIYNEQFF
TGCGCCAGCAGCCTCCTACTAGCGGATATATACAATGAGCAGTTCTTC
>TRBV27|TRBJ1-2|NA|NA
CASRGGALGGYTF
TGTGCCAGCAGGGGAGGGGCCCTCGGTGGCTACACCTTC
>TRBV27|TRBJ1-5|NA|NA
CASSPTGGVQPQHF
TGTGCCAGCAGTCCCACCGGGGGGGTTCAGCCCCAGCATTTT
>TRBV4-3|TRBJ1-3|NA|once
CASSQGQSSGNTIYF
TGCGCCAGCAGCCAAGGACAGAGCTCTGGAAACACCATATATTTT
>TRBV10-3|TRBJ2-3|TRBD2|NA
CAISESFEVAGGVTDTQYF
TGTGCCATCAGTGAGTCGTTTGAGGTAGCGGGAGGGGTTACAGATACGCAGTATTTT
>TRBV18|TRBJ2-5|NA|NA
CASSRRRAGETQYF
TGTGCCAGCTCTCGTCGGAGGGCCGGAGAGACCCAGTACTTC
>TRBV9|TRBJ1-4|NA|NA
CASSVAGVPREKLFF
TGTGCCAGCAGCGTAGCAGGGGTTCCTAGGGAAAAACTGTTTTTT
>TRBV28|TRBJ2-7|TRBD2|NA
CASRPGGSYEQYF
TGTGCCAGCAGACCCGGCGGGAGCTACGAGCAGTACTTC
>TRBV30|TRBJ2-2|NA|NA
CAWIPGQRWLLGELFF
TGTGCCTGGATTCCCGGACAGCGGTGGCTCCTCGGGGAGCTGTTTTTT
>TRBV4-3|TRBJ2-3|TRBD2|NA
CASSQDLPASGSRTDTQYF
TGCGCCAGCAGCCAAGATCTCCCGGCTAGCGGGAGCCGCACAGATACGCAGTATTTT
>TRBV4-3|TRBJ1-4|TRBD1|NA
CASSQDGQVGNEKLFF
TGCGCCAGCAGCCAAGATGGACAGGTCGGTAATGAAAAACTGTTTTTT
>TRBV6-6|TRBJ2-1|TRBD2|NA
CASSYEAGVTHEQFF
TGTGCCAGCAGTTACGAAGCGGGAGTTACACATGAGCAGTTCTTC
>TRBV21-1|TRBJ2-1|NA|NA
CASSKGGHVGEQFF
TGTGCCAGCAGCAAAGGGGGGCACGTCGGTGAGCAGTTCTTC
>TRBV7-2|TRBJ2-2|TRBD2|NA
CASSLAAGPTGELFF
TGTGCCAGCAGCTTAGCAGCGGGACCCACCGGGGAGCTGTTTTTT
>TRBV5-1|TRBJ2-3|TRBD1|NA
CASSLGAGGTADTQYF
TGCGCCAGCAGCTTGGGGGCAGGGGGCACCGCAGATACGCAGTATTTT
>TRBV7-9|TRBJ2-2|TRBD2|NA
CASSFSGILVGELFF
TGTGCCAGCAGCTTTAGCGGGATCCTTGTTGGGGAGCTGTTTTTT
>TRBV30|TRBJ1-3|TRBD1|NA
CACDRVGNTIYF
TGTGCCTGTGACAGGGTTGGAAACACCATATATTTT
>TRBV7-8|TRBJ2-7|TRBD1|NA
CASSSTGEAYEQYF
TGTGCCAGCAGCTCAACAGGGGAAGCTTACGAGCAGTACTTC
>TRBV18|TRBJ2-7|NA|NA
CASSPVSRAGVPYEQYF
TGTGCCAGCTCACCCGTTTCACGGGCAGGGGTCCCCTACGAGCAGTACTTC
>TRBV19|TRBJ2-5|TRBD2|NA
CASRKAGVETQYF
TGTGCCAGCAGGAAAGCGGGAGTTGAGACCCAGTACTTC
>TRBV21-1|TRBJ1-2|NA|NA
CASGLGQGIFYGYTF
TGTGCCAGCGGGTTGGGACAGGGTATTTTCTATGGCTACACCTTC
>TRBV5-1|TRBJ2-2|NA|NA
CASSFEGATGELFF
TGCGCCAGCAGCTTCGAGGGAGCCACCGGGGAGCTGTTTTTT
>TRBV5-1|TRBJ1-2|TRBD1|NA
CASSSTTGALYGYTF
TGCGCCAGCAGCTCTACTACAGGGGCTCTCTATGGCTACACCTTC
>TRBV21-1|TRBJ2-6|NA|NA
CASSKPGGSQAVGANVLTF
TGTGCCAGCAGCAAACCAGGAGGGTCCCAGGCAGTCGGGGCCAACGTCCTGACTTTC
>TRBV11-2|TRBJ2-1|NA|NA
CASSLGRDISLEEQFF
TGTGCCAGCAGCTTAGGCCGGGACATATCCCTTGAGGAGCAGTTCTTC
>TRBV11-3|TRBJ2-3|NA|NA
CASSIRTDTDTQYF
TGTGCCAGCAGCATCCGGACTGACACAGATACGCAGTATTTT
>TRBV2|TRBJ2-1|NA|NA
CASQTRGEQFF
TGTGCCAGCCAGACCCGGGGTGAGCAGTTCTTC
>TRBV7-2|TRBJ2-1|NA|NA
CASSLAGVFGEQFF
TGTGCCAGCAGCTTAGCGGGAGTTTTCGGTGAGCAGTTCTTC
>TRBV7-2|TRBJ1-1|NA|NA
CASSPRRSGNTEAFF
TGTGCCAGCAGCCCCAGGAGGTCGGGGAACACTGAAGCTTTCTTT
>TRBV30|TRBJ1-1|NA|NA
CAWRVQANTEAFF
TGTGCCTGGAGGGTCCAGGCCAACACTGAAGCTTTCTTT
>TRBV7-3|TRBJ2-2|TRBD2|few
CASSLTAGAAGELFF
TGTGCCAGCAGCTTAACTGCGGGAGCTGCCGGGGAGCTGTTTTTT
>TRBV27|TRBJ1-2|TRBD1|NA
CASRRTGVGNYGYTF
TGTGCCAGCAGGCGGACAGGGGTAGGGAACTATGGCTACACCTTC
>TRBV10-2|TRBJ2-2|TRBD2|NA
CASRGTSGRPGTGELFF
TGCGCCAGCAGGGGCACTAGCGGGAGGCCGGGCACCGGGGAGCTGTTTTTT
>TRBV6-5|TRBJ2-2|TRBD1|NA
CASSYRQGSGELFF
TGTGCCAGCAGTTACCGACAGGGCAGCGGGGAGCTGTTTTTT
>TRBV5-6|TRBJ2-7|NA|NA
CASSASPPKPRYEQYF
TGTGCCAGCAGCGCGTCACCCCCGAAACCACGATACGAGCAGTACTTC
>TRBV6-5|TRBJ1-5|TRBD1|NA
CASSYDRGRSQPQHF
TGTGCCAGCAGTTACGACAGGGGGCGTTCTCAGCCCCAGCATTTT
>TRBV4-3|TRBJ2-1|TRBD2|NA
CASSQAPGTSHNEQFF
TGCGCCAGCAGCCAGGCTCCCGGGACTAGCCACAATGAGCAGTTCTTC
>TRBV5-1|TRBJ2-7|NA|once
CASSLDPGYYEQYF
TGCGCCAGCAGCCTTGATCCGGGGTACTACGAGCAGTACTTC
>TRBV27|TRBJ2-2|TRBD2|NA
CASSLGASGRNTGELFF
TGTGCCAGCAGTTTAGGGGCTAGCGGGAGGAACACCGGGGAGCTGTTTTTT
>TRBV7-2|TRBJ2-7|NA|NA
CASSSTGYEQYF
TGTGCCAGCAGCTCTACAGGTTACGAGCAGTACTTC